The 3 T cell receptor beta chains given below trace back to one sample, sequenced in a study of tumor-infiltrating lymphocytes in primary liver carcinoma. Starting material of roughly 550 ng total RNA yielded TCR beta cDNA via a constant-region primer. Three nested multiplex PCR rounds, a slightly modified ARM-PCR, produced the libraries for TCR beta. Forward primers for TRBV1-TRBV30 and a C-beta reverse primer served the first two PCR rounds, at 10 cycles each. Each CDR3 protein gets one entry after TCRdb re-called the multiplex PCR reads with MiXCR. Counted here are about 200,000 distinct CDR3 sequences, less than 65% occurring once; the ten biggest clones make up roughly 7%. Blood RNA originated from unsorted whole blood, with germline DNA additionally extracted. Sequenced sample: peripheral blood. The receptors come from a woman aged 55-69 years with primary liver carcinoma and hepatitis B virus infection.

This clonotype was detected only a few times. This sequence joins TRBV2 and TRBJ2-5; either TRBD1 or TRBD2 may fit D (5 bases each). This CDR3 contains 13 residues. V shed 5 bases and J shed 8 bases, with 15 bases lying between them. The V gene's germline CDR1 is SNHLY and CDR2 FYNNEI. The chain's CDR3 is CASSWDRAETQYF. For the CDR3, the DNA is TGTGCCAGCAGTTGGGACCGGGCGGAAACCCAGTACTTC.

This sequence joins TRBV10-3 and TRBJ2-3; 9 positions agree with TRBD1. The V segment lost 5 bases and the J segment 2 bases; nucleotides outside the gene matches: 26. Germline CDR1 ENHRY, CDR2 SYGVKD. The CDR3 loop spans 22 amino acids. DNA for the CDR3: TGTGCCATCAGTCAAATCCAGGGCCCGGGACAGGGAGCCACTACATTCACAGATACGCAGTATTTT. This sequence encodes CAISQIQGPGQGATTFTDTQYF.

This clonotype has more than one count but fewer than ten. CDR3 sequence (DNA): TGTGCCAGTAGTATAGAAGGGCCGGGACAGCCCCAGCATTTT. It specifies CASSIEGPGQPQHF. The J gene is TRBJ1-5, the V gene TRBV19, with D hard to call. The CDR3 runs 14 residues. In germline, CDR1 is LNHDA, CDR2 SQIVND (reference sequence). With 0 bases removed from V and 7 bases from J, the gap between germline ends came to 10 bases.